A single sample gave rise to the 27 T cell receptor beta chains below, sequenced in a study of blood T cell repertoires in COVID-19. Repertoires were generated with immunoSEQ multiplex PCR, while TCRdb's copy carries only in-frame clones and drops some. The sample records 27,000 or so clones, approximately 80% being singletons. Sequencing was performed on peripheral blood. The receptor source for this set is a man between 65 and 79 years old with acute or convalescent COVID-19.

This chain connects TRBV5-6 to TRBJ1-5, with unresolved D. The CDR3 loop spans 15 amino acids. Germline V CDR1 and CDR2: SGHDT, YYEEEE. Deletions cut 2 bases from V and 3 bases from J, with 12 bases between. The DNA of the CDR3 is TGTGCCAGCAGCTTCACCCAACAGTACAATCAGCCCCAGCATTTT. Translation gives CASSFTQQYNQPQHF.

The rearrangement links TRBV12-3 or TRBV12-4 to TRBJ2-2; D unresolved. V was trimmed by 6 bases and J by 5 bases, leaving 7 bases between them. The CDR3 extends over 12 amino acids. The CDR3 protein is CASSPRTGELFF. The CDR3 DNA reads TGTGCCAGCAGCCCTAGGACCGGGGAGCTGTTTTTT.

The rearrangement links TRBV5-6 to TRBJ2-7, with D perhaps matching TRBD1 (5 bases). The germline V and J ends were trimmed by 4 bases and 4 bases, with 21 bases remaining between them. Per the germline V gene, CDR1 is SGHDT and CDR2 is YYEEEE. This CDR3 contains 16 residues. The CDR3 DNA is TGTGCCAGCAGCCTAATGGGTAGCCCCAAGGGGTACGAGCAGTACTTC. Translated: CASSLMGSPKGYEQYF.

This rearrangement joins TRBV12-3 or TRBV12-4 to TRBJ2-7; the D gene is possibly TRBD1 (6 bases). CDR3 length: 12 residues. The ends were cut back, 3 bases at V and 9 bases at J, with 12 bases in the middle. The DNA of the CDR3 is TGTGCCAGCAGTTTCGGACAGCTAGGGCAGTACTTC. Translated, it gives CASSFGQLGQYF.

This sequence joins TRBV5-1 and TRBJ2-7; maybe TRBD1 (6 bases). The CDR3 loop spans 14 amino acids. V was cut by 4 bases and J by 5 bases, with 16 bases left in between. CDR1 and CDR2 (germline): SGHRS, YFSETQ. The CDR3 here is CASSPSLQGNEQYF. The CDR3 DNA sequence: TGCGCCAGCAGCCCGAGCCTCCAGGGGAACGAGCAGTACTTC.

The gene calls are TRBV5-6 and TRBJ2-7, with a weak D call TRBD1 (6 bases). There are 15 residues in the CDR3. V gave up 1 base and J gave up 3 bases, with 14 bases separating them. The germline V gene encodes CDR1 SGHDT and CDR2 YYEEEE. The CDR3 region is CASSLIAQGGYEQYF. DNA of the CDR3: TGTGCCAGCAGCTTGATCGCCCAAGGGGGCTACGAGCAGTACTTC.

This chain connects TRBV5-4 to TRBJ1-2; a possible D gene is TRBD1 (5 bases). Germline V lookup: CDR1 SGHNT, CDR2 YYREEE (reference sequence). With 1 base removed from V and 4 bases from J, the gap between germline ends came to 8 bases. The CDR3 runs 13 residues. CDR3 protein: CASSLYQGYGYTF. CDR3 in DNA: TGTGCCAGCAGCTTGTACCAGGGCTATGGCTACACCTTC.

The rearrangement links TRBV28 to TRBJ2-1; no clear D. CDR1 MDHEN and CDR2 SYDVKM come from the germline V gene. This CDR3 region has 14 residues. Trimming shortened V by 5 bases and J by 0 bases, and 8 bases separated the two germline ends. DNA of the CDR3: TGTGCCAGCAGTATTTCCAGCTCCTACAATGAGCAGTTCTTC. Translation gives CASSISSSYNEQFF.

J is TRBJ1-6 and V is TRBV5-1; the D is unclear. The CDR3 length is 16 residues. Germline V CDR1 and CDR2: SGHRS, YFSETQ. Trimming removed 5 bases at V and 2 bases at J, with 14 bases between. CDR3 DNA sequence: TGCGCCAGCAGTGGCGGCGGCGGCGCCTATAATTCACCCCTCCACTTT. Its translation: CASSGGGGAYNSPLHF. The full variable domain, completed using reference TRBV5-1 and TRBJ1-6, is KAGVTQTPRYLIKTRGQQVTLSCSPISGHRSVSWYQQTPGQGLQFLFEYFSETQRNKGNFPGRFSGRQFSNSRSEMNVSTLELGDSALYLCASSGGGGAYNSPLHFGNGTRLTVT.

V usage is TRBV6-1 and J usage is TRBJ1-6; TRBD1 aligns across 10 bases. This CDR3 contains 18 residues. The germline V gene encodes CDR1 MNHNS and CDR2 SASEGT. The V gene end was trimmed by 4 bases and the J gene end by 8 bases; junction bases not matched to a gene: 14. The CDR3 region is CASSADRGGPGKDSPLHF. For the CDR3, the DNA is TGTGCCAGCAGTGCGGACAGGGGGGGGCCCGGAAAGGATTCACCCCTCCACTTT.

The chain has TRBV6-5 and TRBJ2-6; D gene uncertain. Per the germline V gene, CDR1 is MNHEY and CDR2 is SVGAGI. CDR3 length equals 15 residues. V lost 6 bases to trimming and J lost 0 bases, with 9 bases between them. Here the CDR3 reads CASRPGDSGANVLTF. The CDR3 region has the DNA TGTGCCAGCAGGCCCGGTGACTCTGGGGCCAACGTCCTGACTTTC.

The V gene is TRBV6-5, the J gene TRBJ2-7; D gene unclear. Germline CDR1 and CDR2: MNHEY and SVGAGI. This CDR3 has 11 amino acids. V lost 5 bases, J lost 3 bases, and 5 bases lay in between. The CDR3 DNA reads as TGTGCCAGCAGTAATCTCTACGAGCAGTACTTC. Protein: CASSNLYEQYF.

This clone came up a few times. The chain combines TRBV6-6 with TRBJ1-5; 9 nucleotides agree with TRBD1. The CDR3 loop spans 14 amino acids. Germline CDR1 reads MNHNY; CDR2 reads SVGAGI (reference sequence). V trimming: 7 bases; J trimming: 3 bases; junction bases outside the gene matches: 4. CDR3 loop: CASIGTGNNQPQHF. DNA for the CDR3: TGTGCCAGCATCGGGACAGGGAACAATCAGCCCCAGCATTTT.

V gene TRBV12-3 or TRBV12-4 combines with J gene TRBJ2-1, with unresolved D. The CDR3 consists of 12 residues. V lost 6 bases, J lost 4 bases, and 7 bases lay in between. This chain's CDR3 is CASRSGYNEQFF. The CDR3, as DNA: TGTGCCAGCAGGTCCGGGTACAATGAGCAGTTCTTC.

The chain joins TRBV27 to TRBJ2-7; D is perhaps TRBD2 (5 bases). Trimming took off 5 bases at V and 4 bases at J, with 27 bases between the two ends. CDR3 length: 18 amino acids. Germline-derived CDR1 and CDR2 are MNHEY and SMNVEV (reference sequence). The CDR3 nucleotides are TGTGCCAGCAGTGGCAACTCTGAGTGGTTGGGAGTGTCATACGAGCAGTACTTC. Translated: CASSGNSEWLGVSYEQYF.

The J gene is TRBJ1-2, the V gene TRBV2, with D hard to call. The V end was cut by 4 bases, the J end by 4 bases, with 13 bases between. Germline CDR1 and CDR2: SNHLY and FYNNEI. The CDR3 totals 14 residues. The CDR3 spells CASSGLVHSYGYTF. CDR3 nucleotides: TGTGCCAGCAGTGGTTTAGTGCATTCCTATGGCTACACCTTC.

This clone was seen more than once but under ten times. This chain connects TRBV5-1 to TRBJ1-3, with 8 bases identical to TRBD1. The V segment lost 4 bases and the J segment 2 bases; nucleotides outside the gene matches: 14. Germline CDR1 is SGHRS and CDR2 is YFSETQ. There are 18 residues in the CDR3. The CDR3 sequence is CASSGGQGGEGPGNTIYF. Written as DNA, the CDR3 is TGCGCCAGCAGCGGTGGACAGGGCGGCGAAGGGCCTGGAAACACCATATATTTT.

This chain uses TRBV7-8 with TRBJ2-5; 10 bases are shared with TRBD2. Germline lookup yields CDR1 SGHVS and CDR2 FQNEAQ. This CDR3 region has 15 residues. The V and J ends lost 5 bases and 6 bases, in that order; junction bases with no gene match: 9. CDR3 bases: TGTGCCAGCAGCGACAAGCGGGGGGGCGATAAGACCCAGTACTTC. Its translation: CASSDKRGGDKTQYF.

The chain couples TRBV9 to TRBJ2-7; D gene unclear. The V gene's germline CDR1 is SGDLS and CDR2 YYNGEE. This CDR3 is 12 amino acids long. Deletions cut 2 bases from V and 2 bases from J, with 5 bases between. The CDR3 protein is CASSVSTYEQYF. The CDR3 DNA sequence: TGTGCCAGCAGCGTGAGCACCTACGAGCAGTACTTC.

This chain joins TRBV11-2 and TRBJ1-4, with 7 bases lining up with TRBD1. The length of the CDR3 is 14 residues. Germline loops: CDR1 SGHAT, CDR2 FQNNGV. With V trimmed by 5 bases and J by 3 bases, 3 bases remained unmatched. The CDR3 reads CASSRDSSNEKLFF. The CDR3 DNA sequence: TGTGCCAGCAGCCGGGACAGCTCTAATGAAAAACTGTTTTTT.

This clone was counted only a few times. This chain connects TRBV19 to TRBJ1-1, with a possible D match to TRBD1 (6 bases). V shed 3 bases and J shed 2 bases, with 10 bases lying between them. This CDR3 comprises 14 residues. From germline, CDR1 is LNHDA and CDR2 SQIVND (reference sequence). CDR3 DNA: TGTGCCAGTAGTATCAGGGGTTCAAACACTGAAGCTTTCTTT. The encoded protein is CASSIRGSNTEAFF.

This rearrangement joins TRBV7-2 to TRBJ2-5; D ambiguous. Between the trimmed V and J ends, which lost 3 bases and 4 bases, there was a span of 6 bases. Germline V gene lookup returns CDR1 SGHTA and CDR2 FQGNSA. The CDR3 totals 12 residues. CDR3 coding DNA: TGTGCCAGCAGCTTGATTAGAGAGACCCAGTACTTC. Protein product: CASSLIRETQYF.

V and J are TRBV6-1 and TRBJ1-4; weak D call: TRBD1 (5 bases). V lost 2 bases, J lost 7 bases, and 14 bases lay in between. Germline CDR1 is MNHNS and CDR2 is SASEGT. CDR3 length equals 15 residues. The CDR3 nucleotides are TGTGCCAGCAGTGAAATGGGGGGGACCAGTGAAAAACTGTTTTTT. Translated: CASSEMGGTSEKLFF.

The chain has TRBV27 and TRBJ1-4; TRBD1 matches 9 bases. Germline V lookup: CDR1 MNHEY, CDR2 SMNVEV (reference sequence). The CDR3 sequence is 15 residues long. With V trimmed by 6 bases and J by 5 bases, 7 bases remained unmatched. CDR3 sequence: CASRTQGTGNEKLFF. The DNA of the CDR3 is TGTGCCAGCAGGACCCAAGGGACAGGGAATGAAAAACTGTTTTTT.

In its sample, this clone was seen a few times. The chain combines TRBV25-1 with TRBJ1-2, with 8 positions matching TRBD1. The CDR3 totals 15 residues. Germline values: CDR1 MGHDK, CDR2 SYGVNS. After removal of 8 bases from V and 2 bases from J, the junction contained 10 bases not matched to a gene. For the CDR3, the DNA is TGTGCCAGCCAATCGACCGGGACAGGAAACTATGGCTACACCTTC. Its protein is CASQSTGTGNYGYTF.

DNA for the CDR3: TGTGCTAGTGGTTTGGTCCGACAGGGGGCAGGTCAGCCCCAGCATTTT. Translated: CASGLVRQGAGQPQHF. V usage is TRBV12-5 and J usage is TRBJ1-5; 10 bases fit TRBD1. The CDR3 contains 16 residues. Looked up from germline, CDR1 is LGHNT and CDR2 is FRNRAP. V lost 0 bases to trimming and J lost 6 bases; unmatched junction nucleotides: 5.

The chain is built from TRBV3-1 (or the pseudogene TRBV3-2) and TRBJ1-6; 7 bases fit TRBD1. CDR1 is LGHDT, CDR2 YNNKEL, per germline (reference sequence). The CDR3 is made up of 15 amino acids. The V and J ends lost 2 bases and 7 bases, in that order; junction bases with no gene match: 5. CDR3 amino acids: CASSQPQGQNSPLHF. CDR3 DNA sequence: TGTGCCAGCAGCCAACCACAGGGGCAAAATTCACCCCTCCACTTT.